Below, 21 T cell receptor beta chains from the same sample are listed, as sequenced in a study of blood T cell repertoires in COVID-19. The method was immunoSEQ multiplex PCR; TCRdb's version includes in-frame clones alone and lacks a portion of them. The table records over 250,000 clones, under 90% of them present only once. Sample: peripheral blood. Receptors originate from a woman aged 45-65 years who had recovered from COVID-19.

The rearrangement joins TRBV14 to TRBJ1-2, with D uncertain. V lost 3 bases to trimming and J lost 4 bases, with 9 bases between them. Germline CDR1 and CDR2: SGHDN and FVKESK. This CDR3 region has 13 residues. CDR3 sequence (DNA): TGTGCCAGCAGCCACCGGGATCTCTATGGCTACACCTTC. Residues: CASSHRDLYGYTF. The variable domain in full, with the rest retrieved from reference TRBV14 and TRBJ1-2, is EAGVTQFPSHSVIEKGQTVTLRCDPISGHDNLYWYRRVMGKEIKFLLHFVKESKQDESGMPNNRFLAERTGGTYSTLKVQPAELEDSGVYFCASSHRDLYGYTFGSGTRLTVV.

This clone was seen repeatedly, ten times or more. The chain employs TRBV5-1 and TRBJ1-1, with TRBD1 identical over 10 bases. Germline CDR1 reads SGHRS; CDR2 reads YFSETQ. Trimming took 0 bases from V and 13 from J; bases not matched to a gene: 15. CDR3 length: 16 amino acids. This CDR3 reads CASSLDLRNPGQGNFF. Here the CDR3 DNA reads TGCGCCAGCAGCTTGGATTTGCGTAACCCGGGACAGGGGAATTTCTTT.

This chain joins TRBV19 and TRBJ2-7; 9 bases are a match to TRBD1. CDR1 LNHDA and CDR2 SQIVND come from the germline V gene (reference sequence). J was trimmed by 7 bases and V by 3 bases; bases with no gene match: 7. This CDR3 has 14 residues. In nucleotides, the CDR3 is TGTGCCAGTAGTATGGGACAGGGATGGGGTGAGCAGTACTTC. It encodes CASSMGQGWGEQYF.

This clone was recorded a few times. The chain is built from TRBV4-3 and TRBJ2-3; the match to TRBD1 covers 10 bases. The CDR3 has 14 residues. CDR1 is LGHNA, CDR2 YSLEER, per germline. The trim removed 1 base at V and 10 bases at J, leaving 5 bases unmatched. The CDR3 here is CASSQGDRGRPQYF. CDR3 nucleotides: TGCGCCAGCAGCCAAGGGGACAGGGGCCGTCCGCAGTATTTT.

The V call is TRBV10-3, the J call TRBJ1-5; perhaps TRBD1 as D (6 bases). Deletions cut 4 bases from V and 4 bases from J, with 11 bases between. In germline, CDR1 is ENHRY, CDR2 SYGVKD. CDR3 length: 14 amino acids. The DNA of the CDR3 is TGTGCCATCAGTGTTCGACAGGAGAATCAGCCCCAGCATTTT. Translated: CAISVRQENQPQHF.

The J gene is TRBJ2-7, the V gene TRBV20-1; no firm D call. CDR1 and CDR2 (germline): DFQATT, SNEGSKA (reference sequence). V was pared by 6 bases and J by 4 bases, with 7 bases between. The CDR3 has 10 residues. DNA of the CDR3: TGCAGTGCGCTAATTTACGAGCAGTACTTC. The encoded protein is CSALIYEQYF.

The chain combines TRBV7-6 with TRBJ2-1; possible D gene TRBD2, 6 bases. Trimming left V 2 bases short and J 9 bases short, with 17 bases between. CDR1 is SGHVS and CDR2 is FNYEAQ in the germline V gene. This CDR3 is 15 amino acids long. The CDR3 sequence: CASSLIQLATGEQFF. In DNA form, the CDR3 reads TGTGCCAGCAGCTTAATCCAGCTAGCGACCGGTGAGCAGTTCTTC. The variable domain in full, completed from reference TRBV7-6 and TRBJ2-1, reads GAGVSQSPRYKVTKRGQDVALRCDPISGHVSLYWYRQALGQGPEFLTYFNYEAQQDKSGLPNDRFSAERPEGSISTLTIQRTEQRDSAMYRCASSLIQLATGEQFFGPGTRLTVL.

This clone was seen once. The gene calls are TRBV9 and TRBJ2-3, with D possibly TRBD1 on 6 matching bases. Germline CDR1 and CDR2: SGDLS and YYNGEE. This CDR3 comprises 16 residues. Trimming took 0 bases from V and 2 from J, leaving 13 bases between them. CDR3 sequence (DNA): TGTGCCAGCAGCGTAGACCAGGGGTCCCCCACAGATACGCAGTATTTT. It specifies CASSVDQGSPTDTQYF.

The chain is built from TRBV19 and TRBJ1-2; 12 bases align to TRBD1. This CDR3 contains 17 residues. Germline V gene lookup returns CDR1 LNHDA and CDR2 SQIVND (reference sequence). J was trimmed by 2 bases and V by 5 bases; bases with no gene match: 9. CDR3 sequence (DNA): TGTGCCAGTAGTCCCACTGGGACAGGGGGCGCAAACTATGGCTACACCTTC. Amino acids: CASSPTGTGGANYGYTF.

V and J are TRBV2 and TRBJ1-2; 7 nucleotides match TRBD1. Germline V gene sequence: CDR1 SNHLY, CDR2 FYNNEI. CDR3 size: 13 residues. After removal of 6 bases from V and 8 bases from J, the junction contained 9 bases not matched to a gene. The CDR3 protein is CASRTTGTSGYTF. CDR3 nucleotides: TGTGCCAGCAGGACGACAGGGACCAGCGGCTACACCTTC.

This chain joins TRBV28 and TRBJ2-3, with D unresolved. The CDR3 spans 13 residues. The germline gives CDR1 MDHEN, CDR2 SYDVKM. Trimming took 2 bases from V and 5 from J, leaving 8 bases between them. The CDR3 reads CASSLMRRDTQYF. In DNA, the CDR3 is TGTGCCAGCAGTTTAATGCGGAGAGATACGCAGTATTTT.

This clone was observed once. Other DNA sequences of this sample code for an identical CDR3. This chain joins TRBV24-1 and TRBJ2-5; TRBD1 matches 7 bases. The V gene end was trimmed by 9 bases and the J gene end by 1 base; junction bases not matched to a gene: 7. The CDR3 has 14 residues. Germline CDR1 KGHDR, CDR2 SFDVKD. The CDR3: CATGSGTAQETQYF. The CDR3 bases are TGTGCCACCGGCTCCGGGACAGCCCAAGAGACCCAGTACTTC.

The chain has TRBV4-3 and TRBJ2-3; D perhaps matches TRBD2 (6 bases). V lost 0 bases and J lost 2, with 12 bases in between. The CDR3 extends over 16 amino acids. Germline values: CDR1 LGHNA, CDR2 YSLEER. CDR3 sequence (DNA): TGCGCCAGCAGCCAAGATCGGGCTAGCGACACAGATACGCAGTATTTT. Its protein product is CASSQDRASDTDTQYF.

The genes are TRBV9 and TRBJ1-2, with 8 bases matching TRBD1. CDR3 size: 12 residues. Germline V gene sequence: CDR1 SGDLS, CDR2 YYNGEE. In DNA form, the CDR3 reads TGTGTTTCAGGGGGCCAGGACTATGGCTACACCTTC. Amino acids: CVSGGQDYGYTF.

This clone was seen only once. Written as DNA, the CDR3 is TGTGCCAGCAGCTTAGTAACGACAGGGATCTACAATGAGCAGTTCTTC. Its translation is CASSLVTTGIYNEQFF. This rearrangement joins TRBV11-1 to TRBJ2-1, with 7 bases lining up with TRBD1. Germline assignment: CDR1 SGHAT and CDR2 FQDESV (reference sequence). With 1 base clipped from V and 3 bases from J, the junction kept 6 bases outside the gene matches. This CDR3 has 16 residues.

The V gene is TRBV5-1, the J gene TRBJ2-1, with TRBD2 identical over 9 bases. J lost 4 bases, V lost 2 bases, and 4 bases had no gene match. The CDR3 is 15 amino acids. Germline-derived CDR1 and CDR2 are SGHRS and YFSETQ. CDR3 coding DNA: TGCGCCAGCAGCTTAGATAGCGGGGGTTACAATGAGCAGTTCTTC. Translating it yields CASSLDSGGYNEQFF. Together with reference TRBV5-1 and TRBJ2-1, the CDR3 gives the full variable domain: KAGVTQTPRYLIKTRGQQVTLSCSPISGHRSVSWYQQTPGQGLQFLFEYFSETQRNKGNFPGRFSGRQFSNSRSEMNVSTLELGDSALYLCASSLDSGGYNEQFFGPGTRLTVL.

The J gene is TRBJ2-2, the V gene TRBV7-7, with TRBD2 matching over 10 bases. CDR1 is SSHAT, CDR2 FNYEAQ, per germline (reference sequence). The CDR3 loop spans 17 amino acids. The trim removed 8 bases at V and 5 bases at J, leaving 14 bases unmatched. The CDR3 DNA follows: TGTGCCAGCGATCCCGAGGGGCTAGCGGGAGAGACCGGGGAGCTGTTTTTT. Protein sequence: CASDPEGLAGETGELFF.

This clone came up once. The chain combines TRBV27 with TRBJ2-7; a weak D match, TRBD1 (6 bases). The germline V and J ends were trimmed by 0 bases and 6 bases, with 9 bases remaining between them. The CDR3 sequence is 13 residues long. CDR1 and CDR2 (germline): MNHEY, SMNVEV (reference sequence). The CDR3 DNA reads TGTGCCAGCAGTTTATCCAGGGGTAGCGAGCAGTACTTC. This encodes CASSLSRGSEQYF.

The chain joins TRBV4-2 to TRBJ2-2; D is unresolved. Trimming removed 1 base at V and 1 base at J, with 13 bases between. Germline lookup yields CDR1 LGHNA and CDR2 YNFKEQ. This CDR3 is 17 amino acids long. The CDR3 DNA reads as TGTGCCAGCAGCCAAGGGATCCAGGTTAAGAACACCGGGGAGCTGTTTTTT. It yields the protein CASSQGIQVKNTGELFF.

The chain employs TRBV28 and TRBJ1-1; 7 bases map to TRBD1. This CDR3 contains 14 residues. V gave up 6 bases and J gave up 3 bases; unmatched junction bases: 7. Per the germline V gene, CDR1 is MDHEN and CDR2 is SYDVKM. CDR3 protein: CASSLSTGYTEAFF. The CDR3 region has the DNA TGTGCCAGCAGCCTTTCGACAGGGTACACTGAAGCTTTCTTT.

This clone showed up just once. J is TRBJ2-2 and V is TRBV7-8, with D possibly matching TRBD2 (5 bases). The CDR3 is 14 residues long. V was shortened by 4 bases and J by 2 bases, with 8 bases between the two germline ends. CDR1 and CDR2 (germline): SGHVS, FQNEAQ. CDR3: CASSYGLNTGELFF. The CDR3 bases are TGTGCCAGCAGCTACGGACTTAACACCGGGGAGCTGTTTTTT.